These 19 T cell receptor beta chains were sequenced from one sample in a study of blood T cell repertoires in COVID-19. Generated by immunoSEQ multiplex PCR, the TCRdb table keeps only in-frame clones and is missing some. The sample holds about 220,000 clones, about 88% seen once. Source material: peripheral blood. These receptors originate from a man aged 50 to 59 who had recovered from COVID-19.

J is TRBJ1-1 and V is TRBV27, with D hard to call. CDR3 length: 13 residues. Deletions cut 3 bases from V and 2 bases from J, with 7 bases between. Germline V gene lookup returns CDR1 MNHEY and CDR2 SMNVEV (reference sequence). The CDR3 DNA follows: TGTGCCAGCAGTTTTGCAGGTAACACTGAAGCTTTCTTT. Protein product: CASSFAGNTEAFF.

The chain employs TRBV27 and TRBJ2-2; 8 nucleotides match TRBD2. Germline CDR1 MNHEY, CDR2 SMNVEV (reference sequence). The CDR3 is 15 amino acids. The J segment lost 6 bases and the V segment lost 6 bases, leaving 9 bases of the junction unmatched. This CDR3 reads CASRFSGGPAGELFF. The CDR3 DNA sequence: TGTGCCAGCAGGTTTTCGGGAGGGCCCGCCGGGGAGCTGTTTTTT.

This clone occurred a few times. The chain's CDR3 is CASSPLERGSPLHF. CDR3 nucleotide sequence: TGTGCCAGCTCACCACTGGAAAGAGGTTCACCCCTCCACTTT. The rearrangement uses TRBV18 and TRBJ1-6, with unresolved D. The CDR3 spans 14 residues. Per the germline V gene, CDR1 is KGHSH and CDR2 is LQKENI. Deletions cut 1 base from V and 9 bases from J, with 10 bases between.

J is TRBJ2-1 and V is TRBV15; 9 bases align to TRBD2. The germline CDR1 and CDR2 sequences are LNHNV and YYDKDF (reference sequence). Unmatched junction bases numbered 8, after V lost 0 bases and J lost 8 bases. The CDR3 covers 16 residues. CDR3: CATSRDVGSGRDEQFF. CDR3 in DNA: TGTGCCACCAGCAGAGATGTGGGTAGCGGGAGAGATGAGCAGTTCTTC.

This clone has only one observation. CDR3 sequence reads: CASSPTGGGEQFF. The CDR3 DNA is TGTGCCAGCAGTCCGACAGGGGGCGGTGAGCAGTTCTTC. The chain has TRBV27 and TRBJ2-1; 10 positions agree with TRBD1. V shed 5 bases, J shed 9 bases, and the junction held 4 bases outside the gene matches. The V gene's germline CDR1 is MNHEY and CDR2 SMNVEV (reference sequence). CDR3 length: 13 amino acids.

CDR3 in amino acids: CASSPPDRPMNTEAFF. DNA of the CDR3: TGTGCCAGCTCACCACCGGACAGGCCAATGAACACTGAAGCTTTCTTT. V usage is TRBV18 and J usage is TRBJ1-1; TRBD1 matches at 7 bases. The CDR3 length is 16 residues. CDR1 is KGHSH, CDR2 LQKENI, per germline. Trimming cost V 0 bases and J 0 bases; bases outside gene matches: 4.

The chain links TRBV10-3 to TRBJ2-5, with 9 bases matching TRBD1. The CDR3 spans 15 residues. Germline trimming cut 5 bases from V and 0 bases from J; bases unmatched to any gene: 4. Germline V gene lookup returns CDR1 ENHRY and CDR2 SYGVKD. The CDR3 loop is CAISSGQGDQETQYF. DNA for the CDR3: TGTGCCATCAGTTCGGGACAGGGCGACCAAGAGACCCAGTACTTC.

The chain couples TRBV10-3 to TRBJ2-2; TRBD2 matches 7 bases. CDR3 length: 16 residues. V shed 3 bases, J shed 6 bases, and the junction held 10 bases outside the gene matches. Germline V lookup: CDR1 ENHRY, CDR2 SYGVKD. CDR3 nucleotides: TGTGCCATCAGTGAAAGGACTAGACGTATATCCGGGGAGCTGTTTTTT. The encoded protein is CAISERTRRISGELFF.

The V and J genes are TRBV9 and TRBJ2-1; maybe TRBD2 (5 bases). CDR3 size: 18 residues. The germline V and J ends were trimmed by 0 bases and 4 bases, with 20 bases remaining between them. CDR1 and CDR2 from the germline V gene are SGDLS and YYNGEE. For the CDR3, the DNA is TGTGCCAGCAGCGTAGGAACCCCCCAAGAGGGATTATACAATGAGCAGTTCTTC. Translated, it gives CASSVGTPQEGLYNEQFF.

The chain employs TRBV28 and TRBJ2-2; 8 nucleotides match TRBD1. Germline-derived CDR1 and CDR2 are MDHEN and SYDVKM. V was clipped by 4 bases and J by 0 bases; unmatched bases: 4. The CDR3 totals 16 residues. For the CDR3, the DNA is TGTGCCAGCAGTTCTGGACAGGGCGCGAACACCGGGGAGCTGTTTTTT. Its translation is CASSSGQGANTGELFF.

This chain connects TRBV6-5 to TRBJ2-5, with D perhaps matching TRBD2 (6 bases). This CDR3 comprises 16 residues. The V end was cut by 2 bases, the J end by 1 base, with 14 bases between. Germline V gene sequence: CDR1 MNHEY, CDR2 SVGAGI. CDR3 amino acids: CASSYGGAGLQETQYF. The CDR3 region has the DNA TGTGCCAGCAGTTACGGCGGGGCAGGGCTCCAAGAGACCCAGTACTTC.

This clone was seen once. The V and J genes are TRBV5-1 and TRBJ2-7, with D perhaps matching TRBD1 (5 bases). The CDR3 contains 15 residues. Looked up from germline, CDR1 is SGHRS and CDR2 is YFSETQ. The ends were cut back, 3 bases at V and 3 bases at J, with 16 bases in the middle. CDR3 nucleotides: TGCGCCAGCAGCTGGAGCCCTCAGGGAAACTACGAGCAGTACTTC. It encodes CASSWSPQGNYEQYF.

This sequence joins TRBV15 and TRBJ1-6; tentatively, D is TRBD1 (5 bases). Germline V lookup: CDR1 LNHNV, CDR2 YYDKDF (reference sequence). The CDR3 extends over 16 amino acids. V lost 2 bases and J 0 bases, leaving 8 bases between the germline ends. CDR3 amino acids: CATSRRQSSYNSPLHF. The CDR3 DNA sequence: TGTGCCACCAGCAGACGACAGAGCTCCTATAATTCACCCCTCCACTTT.

The chain couples TRBV3-1 (or the pseudogene TRBV3-2) to TRBJ2-5; D remains ambiguous. Trimming pared 1 base from V and 7 bases from J, leaving 4 bases between. CDR3 length: 11 amino acids. Germline V CDR1 and CDR2: LGHDT, YNNKEL (reference sequence). CDR3 sequence reads: CASSQGGTQYF. The CDR3, as DNA: TGTGCCAGCAGCCAAGGAGGGACCCAGTACTTC.

The chain uses TRBV6-5 and TRBJ2-3; 8 bases align to TRBD2. V dropped 6 bases and J dropped 0; count of bases not matched to a gene: 2. The germline V gene has CDR1 MNHEY and CDR2 SVGAGI. This CDR3 has 14 amino acids. CDR3 residues: CASRPSGSTDTQYF. CDR3 coding DNA: TGTGCCAGCAGGCCTAGCGGGAGCACAGATACGCAGTATTTT.

Comments on this clone: The same CDR3 arises from other DNA sequences in this sample as well. The rearrangement links TRBV19 to TRBJ1-1; 7 positions match TRBD1. Trimming at V came to 5 bases and at J to 4 bases, leaving 4 bases not matched to a gene. Germline CDR1 reads LNHDA; CDR2 reads SQIVND (reference sequence). The CDR3 consists of 13 residues. The CDR3 DNA reads TGTGCCAGTAGTGAACAGGGGCCCACTGAAGCTTTCTTT. Protein sequence: CASSEQGPTEAFF.

CDR3 sequence (DNA): TGTGCCAGCGGCGGTAATTCACCCCTCCACTTT. Residues: CASGGNSPLHF. V usage is TRBV28 and J usage is TRBJ1-6, with D hard to call. The V end lost 8 bases, the J end lost 6 bases, and 5 bases lay between the germline ends. This CDR3 is built from 11 residues. CDR1 is MDHEN and CDR2 is SYDVKM in the germline V gene.

Remarks on this clone: A read error may account for a junction end that differs from germline. This chain joins TRBV11-2 and TRBJ1-4; maybe TRBD1 (5 bases). Germline-derived CDR1 and CDR2 are SGHAT and FQNNGV. The CDR3 length is 11 residues. The CDR3 nucleotides read TGTGCCAGCAGCTTAGGTGACAGATTATCATTT. Translating it yields CASSLGDRLSF. The full variable domain, rest sourced from reference TRBV11-2 and TRBJ1-4, is EAGVAQSPRYKIIEKRQSVAFWCNPISGHATLYWYQQILGQGPKLLIQFQNNGVVDDSQLPKDRFSAERLKGVDSTLKIQPAKLEDSAVYLCASSLGDRLSFGSGTQLSVL.

The chain joins TRBV5-1 to TRBJ2-3, with 7 bases fitting TRBD1. The CDR3 has 16 residues. The junction had 8 bases not matched to a gene; V was cut back by 2 bases and J by 2 bases. CDR1 and CDR2 (germline): SGHRS, YFSETQ. CDR3 amino acids: CASSFSSTGVTDTQYF. The CDR3 DNA is TGCGCCAGCAGCTTTTCGTCAACAGGGGTCACAGATACGCAGTATTTT.